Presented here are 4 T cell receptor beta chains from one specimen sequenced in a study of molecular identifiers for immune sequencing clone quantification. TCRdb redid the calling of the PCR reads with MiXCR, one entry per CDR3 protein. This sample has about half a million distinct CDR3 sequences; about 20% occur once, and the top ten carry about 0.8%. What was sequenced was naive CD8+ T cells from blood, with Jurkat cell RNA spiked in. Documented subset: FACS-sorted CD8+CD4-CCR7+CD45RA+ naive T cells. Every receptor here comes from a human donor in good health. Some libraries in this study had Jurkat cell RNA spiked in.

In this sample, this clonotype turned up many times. As DNA, the CDR3 is TGTGCCAGCAGCTTGGTAAACGACTACACCTTC. Protein: CASSLVNDYTF. The J gene is TRBJ1-2, the V gene TRBV5-6; unclear D gene. The CDR3 sequence is 11 residues long. The V end lost 0 bases, the J end lost 10 bases, and 7 bases lay between the germline ends. Germline V lookup: CDR1 SGHDT, CDR2 YYEEEE.

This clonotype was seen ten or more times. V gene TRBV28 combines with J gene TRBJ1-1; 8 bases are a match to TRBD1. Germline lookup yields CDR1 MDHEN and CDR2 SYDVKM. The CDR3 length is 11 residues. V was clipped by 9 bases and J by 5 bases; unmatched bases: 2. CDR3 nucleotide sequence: TGTGCCAGTCGACAGGGGACTGAAGCTTTCTTT. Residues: CASRQGTEAFF.

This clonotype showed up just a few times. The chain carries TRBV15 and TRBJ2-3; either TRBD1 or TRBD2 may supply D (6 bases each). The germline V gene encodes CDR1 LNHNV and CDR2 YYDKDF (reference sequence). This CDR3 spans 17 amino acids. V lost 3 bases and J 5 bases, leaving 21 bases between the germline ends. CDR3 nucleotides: TGTGCCACCAGCAGGTGGTTGGGGACTTCAGGGGAAGATACGCAGTATTTT. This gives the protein CATSRWLGTSGEDTQYF.

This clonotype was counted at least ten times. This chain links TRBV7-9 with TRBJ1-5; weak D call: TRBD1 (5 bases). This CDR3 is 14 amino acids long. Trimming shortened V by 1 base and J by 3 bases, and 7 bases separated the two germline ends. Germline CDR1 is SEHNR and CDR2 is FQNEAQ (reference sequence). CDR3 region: CASSLDRINQPQHF. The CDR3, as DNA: TGTGCCAGCAGCTTAGACAGGATCAATCAGCCCCAGCATTTT. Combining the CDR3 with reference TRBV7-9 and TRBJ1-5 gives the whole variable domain DTGVSQNPRHKITKRGQNVTFRCDPISEHNRLYWYRQTLGQGPEFLTYFQNEAQLEKSRLLSDRFSAERPKGSFSTLEIQRTEQGDSAMYLCASSLDRINQPQHFGDGTRLSIL.